This TCR beta chain comes out of a study of blood T cell repertoires in COVID-19 (dated by TCRdb to 2018 to 2020). Notes on the research overall: Samples from collaborators originated in the United States, Italy and Spain and spanned both the acute and convalescent phases of COVID-19. The prospective study material was composed of cDNA or gDNA derived from T cells, B-cell-depleted T cells, or PBMCs. The dataset comprised deeply sampled blood TCRbeta repertoires from subjects exposed to, actively infected with, or recovered from COVID-19. Samples were obtained from the ongoing ImmuneRACE study (first 160 participants) and from 1,254 subjects provided by 6 global collaborators. The repertoires were released in a freely available public database meant as a resource for research on the immune response to SARS-CoV-2. A de-identified subject ID, COVID-19 status, age in years and sex were almost always included in the sample metadata. Where available, HLA class I and class II types were taken from metadata supplied by the sample provider and were not determined by assay-based typing.

About this clone itself: Its antigen target is currently unknown. Base quality data are lacking; no much larger clone is found one base away.

The immunoSEQ Assay, a bias-controlled multiplex PCR, was used to amplify TCRbeta CDR3 regions from genomic DNA. In the original analysis: The number of nucleated cells in each sample was estimated from the amplification of reference gene primers within the assay. Sequence reads were collapsed and filtered to measure the absolute abundance of every unique TCRbeta CDR3 rearrangement. For each sample, productive Simpson clonality was calculated by taking the square root of Simpson's diversity index across productive rearrangements. TCRdb retrieved this table from immuneACCESS and kept in-frame rearrangements only. Not all clones are present; in checked studies, unresolved V genes account for under half, and no reason is known for the remainder. V and J calls and clone size follow that table, whereas D and trimming were derived from the DNA. Within this sample are about 480,000 clones, with approximately 87% of them counted one time only. The ten largest make up 1.8% of the sample.

Participants in the prospective study were enrolled through a virtual design, were aged about 18 to 89 years, and lived in roughly 26 United States geographic areas. To assign participants to cohorts, the prospective study relied on clinical history that participants themselves reported in a screening survey and a study questionnaire. For ImmuneRACE Cohort 3, a participant was defined as recovered based on two consecutive negative NP/OP PCR tests, clearance by a healthcare professional, or resolution of symptoms. Each participant in the prospective study had whole blood, serum and a nasopharyngeal or oropharyngeal swab collected by mobile phlebotomists. Participants in the prospective study had the option to provide additional blood draws and questionnaires over an approximately 2-month period. Prospective study blood samples were shipped either frozen or at room temperature before DNA extraction.

The paper's findings and limits, for the study overall: The quantity of clinical and demographic metadata differed by source and by participant and was supplied without curation.

From V the trimming removes 3 bases and from J it removes 6 bases, while the gene matches leave 6 bases of the junction unaccounted for. From a lookup of the germline V gene (reference sequence), CDR1 and CDR2 are MNHEY and SMNVEV. The CDR3 spans 15 residues, from the cysteine through the phenylalanine. Kept here is only the CDR3 DNA, which spans 45 bases and is read in frame from base 1. The chain couples TRBV27 to TRBJ1-2; 11 of the junction bases match TRBD1. The sequenced material came from PBMCs or T cells enriched from blood (not recorded which). This receptor was obtained from a woman in her thirties or forties who had recovered from COVID-19. CDR3 protein: CASSFSRTGGHGYTF. The DNA reads as follows: TGTGCCAGCAGTTTCTCCAGGACAGGGGGCCATGGCTACACCTTC.